This TCR beta chain appears in the sequencing data of a study of T cell changes during pregnancy in multiple sclerosis (dated by TCRdb to 2018 to 2020). Some background on the complete study: In women with multiple sclerosis, the researchers looked at how the T cell repertoire shifted as pregnancy progressed.

Via the germline V gene, CDR1 is SGHTA and CDR2 FQGNSA. The CDR3, from cysteine to phenylalanine, totals 16 residues. Only CDR3 DNA remains: 48 bases, in frame from the first base. V lost 1 base and J lost 4 bases; the stretch between them is 16 bases long. Library generation was performed with the immunoSEQ multiplex PCR assay. What TCRdb holds here is the immuneACCESS table cut down to in-frame rearrangements. Part of the clones is not present; checked against another copy, under half of the missing clones reflect an unresolved V gene, and the others are unexplained. The sample contains almost 50,000 clones, about 92% of them found a single time. The ten largest account for just under 1% of the sample. To note about this clone: Its antigen is not yet known. No much larger clone exists at a distance of one base, and base qualities are not known.

The chain is assembled from TRBV7-2 and TRBJ1-2; the D gene is possibly TRBD1, with 5 bases matching. The specimen comprised peripheral blood, sampled after pregnancy. This TCR came from a female donor with multiple sclerosis, enrolled in a pregnancy study. The CDR3 region: CASSLEPSRVVYGYTF. The nucleotide sequence reads TGTGCCAGCAGCTTAGAGCCGTCCAGGGTGGTCTATGGCTACACCTTC.